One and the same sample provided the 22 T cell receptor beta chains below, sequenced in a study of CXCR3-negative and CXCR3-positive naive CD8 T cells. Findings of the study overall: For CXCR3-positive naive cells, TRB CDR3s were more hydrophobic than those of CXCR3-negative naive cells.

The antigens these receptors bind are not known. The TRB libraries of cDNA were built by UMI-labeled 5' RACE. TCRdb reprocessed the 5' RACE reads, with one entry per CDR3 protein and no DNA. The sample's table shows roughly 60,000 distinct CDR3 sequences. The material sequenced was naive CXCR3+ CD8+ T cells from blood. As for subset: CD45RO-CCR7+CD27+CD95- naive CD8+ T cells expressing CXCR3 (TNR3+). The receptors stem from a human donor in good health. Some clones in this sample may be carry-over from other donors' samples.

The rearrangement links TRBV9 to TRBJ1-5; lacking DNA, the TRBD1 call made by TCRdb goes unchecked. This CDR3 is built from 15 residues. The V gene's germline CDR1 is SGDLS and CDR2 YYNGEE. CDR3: CASSEGDRSNQPQHF.

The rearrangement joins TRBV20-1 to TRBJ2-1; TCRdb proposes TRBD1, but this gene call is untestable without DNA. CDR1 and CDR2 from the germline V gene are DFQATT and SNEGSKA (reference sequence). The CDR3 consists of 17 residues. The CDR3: CSAKAPGTGGAYNEQFF.

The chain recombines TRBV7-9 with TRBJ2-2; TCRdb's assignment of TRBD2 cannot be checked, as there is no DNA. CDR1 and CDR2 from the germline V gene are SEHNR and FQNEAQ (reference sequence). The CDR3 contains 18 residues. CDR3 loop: CASSISGPEAGNTGELFF.

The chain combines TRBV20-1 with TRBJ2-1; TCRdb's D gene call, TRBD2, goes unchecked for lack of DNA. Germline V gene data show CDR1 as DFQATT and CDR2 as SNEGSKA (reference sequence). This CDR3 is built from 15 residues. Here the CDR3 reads CSAHSSGGSYNEQFF.

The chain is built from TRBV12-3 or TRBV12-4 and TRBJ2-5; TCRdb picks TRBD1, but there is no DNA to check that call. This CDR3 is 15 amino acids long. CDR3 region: CASSLEDRVQETQYF.

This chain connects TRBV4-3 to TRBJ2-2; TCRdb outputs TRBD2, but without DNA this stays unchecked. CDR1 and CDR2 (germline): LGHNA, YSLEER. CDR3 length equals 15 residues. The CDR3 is CASSPRAGGAGELFF.

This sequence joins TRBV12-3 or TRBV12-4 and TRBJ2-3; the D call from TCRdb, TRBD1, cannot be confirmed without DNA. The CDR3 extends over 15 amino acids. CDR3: CASIGGTTSTDTQYF.

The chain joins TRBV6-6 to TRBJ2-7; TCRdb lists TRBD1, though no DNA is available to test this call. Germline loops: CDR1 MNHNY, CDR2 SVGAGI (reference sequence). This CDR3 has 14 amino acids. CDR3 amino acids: CASSQTGSINEQYF.

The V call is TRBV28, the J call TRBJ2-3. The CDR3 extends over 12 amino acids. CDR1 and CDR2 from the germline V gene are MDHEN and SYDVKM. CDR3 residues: CASSEATDTQYF.

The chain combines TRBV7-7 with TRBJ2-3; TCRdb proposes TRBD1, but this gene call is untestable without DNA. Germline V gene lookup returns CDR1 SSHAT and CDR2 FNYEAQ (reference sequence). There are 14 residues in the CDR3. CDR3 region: CASSLVPLADTQYF. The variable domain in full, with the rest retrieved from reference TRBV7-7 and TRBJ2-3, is GAGVSQSPRYKVTKRGQDVTLRCDPISSHATLYWYQQALGQGPEFLTYFNYEAQPDKSGLPSDRFSAERPEGSISTLTIQRTEQRDSAMYRCASSLVPLADTQYFGPGTRLTVL.

CDR3 region: CASTPKWGQLYTEAFF. The chain links TRBV3-1 to TRBJ1-1; TCRdb gives TRBD1 as the D gene, but with no DNA this cannot be confirmed. Germline assignment: CDR1 LGHDT and CDR2 YNNKEL (reference sequence). CDR3 length: 16 amino acids.

CDR3 sequence reads: CASSLARQGNTEAFF. V usage is TRBV7-9 and J usage is TRBJ1-1; there is no DNA to check the TCRdb D call of TRBD1. The CDR3 runs to 15 residues. From germline, CDR1 is SEHNR and CDR2 FQNEAQ (reference sequence).

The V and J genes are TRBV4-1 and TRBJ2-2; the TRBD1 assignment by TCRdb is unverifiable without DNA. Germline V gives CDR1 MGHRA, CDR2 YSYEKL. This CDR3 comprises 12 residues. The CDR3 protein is CASSPRGGELFF.

The chain's CDR3 is CASSLGPDYLETQYF. This chain uses TRBV7-9 with TRBJ2-5; without DNA, the TCRdb call of TRBD1 cannot be checked. The CDR3 covers 15 residues. Germline V gene data show CDR1 as SEHNR and CDR2 as FQNEAQ (reference sequence).

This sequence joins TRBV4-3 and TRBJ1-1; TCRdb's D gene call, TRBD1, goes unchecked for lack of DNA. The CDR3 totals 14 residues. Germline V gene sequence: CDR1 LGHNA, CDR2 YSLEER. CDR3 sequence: CASSPPGTNTEAFF.

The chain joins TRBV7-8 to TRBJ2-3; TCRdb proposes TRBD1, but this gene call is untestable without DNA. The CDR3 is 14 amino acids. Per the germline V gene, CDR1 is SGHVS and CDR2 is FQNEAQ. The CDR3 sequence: CASSLGQGTDTQYF.

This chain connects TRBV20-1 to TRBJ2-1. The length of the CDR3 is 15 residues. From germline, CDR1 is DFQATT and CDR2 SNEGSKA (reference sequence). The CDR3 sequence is CSAVSFQVAVHEQFF.

CDR3 sequence: CASSWGSLSNEQFF. The chain combines TRBV6-5 with TRBJ2-1. This CDR3 has 14 amino acids. Germline CDR1 MNHEY, CDR2 SVGAGI.

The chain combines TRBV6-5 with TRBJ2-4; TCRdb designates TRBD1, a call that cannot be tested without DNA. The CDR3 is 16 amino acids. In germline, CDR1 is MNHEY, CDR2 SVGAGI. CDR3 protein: CASSPSPGAVLDIQYF.

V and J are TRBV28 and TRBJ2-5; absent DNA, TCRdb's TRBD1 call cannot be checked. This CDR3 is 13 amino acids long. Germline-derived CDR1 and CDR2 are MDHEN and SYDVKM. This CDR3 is CATGTALQETQYF.

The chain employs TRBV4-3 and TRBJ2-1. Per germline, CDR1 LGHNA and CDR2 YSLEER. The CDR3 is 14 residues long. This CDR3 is CASSQDQAYNEQFF.

The chain's CDR3 is CASSLPAGVEAFF. This rearrangement joins TRBV7-9 to TRBJ1-1; TCRdb calls TRBD1, which cannot be checked without DNA. This CDR3 contains 13 residues. CDR1 is SEHNR and CDR2 is FQNEAQ in the germline V gene (reference sequence).